This T cell receptor beta chain was recorded in a study of cytomegalovirus exposure and HLA in healthy donors. CDR3 size: 13 residues. Trimming pared 5 bases from V and 5 bases from J, leaving 13 bases between. Looked up from germline, CDR1 is SEHNR and CDR2 is FQNEAQ (reference sequence). This clone was found once. Measured with immunoSEQ multiplex PCR; TCRdb has only the in-frame clones, and not every one. The repertoire holds about 260,000 clones, with around 91% as singletons. Sequencing was performed on PBMCs. This sequence was found in a woman in her thirties in good health and CMV-seronegative. The chain couples TRBV7-9 to TRBJ2-7; D not certain. CDR3 in DNA: TGTGCCAGCAGCCCGGTAGGGTTGGACGAGCAGTACTTC. The encoded protein is CASSPVGLDEQYF.